This TCR beta chain derives from a study of cytotoxic CD8 clonotypes in ibrutinib-treated CLL. As for the study in general: Response samples came after a median approximately twelve months of treatment, range 6 to 36. A mean of approximately 260,000 productive templates and 94,082 productive rearrangements was obtained per sample.

V lost 7 bases to trimming and J lost 4 bases, with 16 bases between them. Germline CDR1 reads MDHEN; CDR2 reads SYDVKM. The CDR3 is 14 residues long. Sequencing was performed with immunoSEQ multiplex PCR; in TCRdb, only in-frame clones are kept and a portion is missing. The sample carries under 200,000 clones, 84% recorded once. Study-level points and caveats: Once treatment began, public clonotypes, which were uncommon, contracted or stayed stable.

Notes on this clone: Its cognate antigen is unknown.

This sequence was found in a human donor with chronic lymphocytic leukemia. The rearrangement links TRBV28 to TRBJ1-2; the D gene is possibly TRBD1 (5 bases). This specimen consisted of PBMCs, obtained after 24 months of ibrutinib treatment. CDR3 nucleotide sequence: TGTGCCAGCACAGGGTCCGCCCTGCCCTATGGCTACACCTTC. This gives the protein CASTGSALPYGYTF.